Presented here are 8 T cell receptor beta chains from one specimen sequenced in a study of cytomegalovirus exposure and HLA in healthy donors. Primers included in the PCR were 60 Vbeta and 13 Jbeta primers. Here immunoSEQ multiplex PCR was the method, and the copy in TCRdb shows in-frame clones only, minus some. The sample records 100,000 to 150,000 clones, about 74% being singletons. The sample consisted of PBMCs. The receptors were gathered from a woman between 50 and 59 years old in good health and CMV-seropositive.

Only a few counts were recorded for this clone. The chain uses TRBV28 and TRBJ2-3, with D possibly TRBD1 on 5 matching bases. V lost 3 bases to trimming and J lost 1 base, with 8 bases between them. CDR3 size: 14 residues. CDR1 and CDR2 from the germline V gene are MDHEN and SYDVKM. The CDR3 DNA sequence: TGTGCCAGCAGTTTTCTACAGGGCACAGATACGCAGTATTTT. It translates to CASSFLQGTDTQYF.

In DNA, the CDR3 is TGTGCCAGCAGCTTGGTGGGAGGCGGGGAGCTGTTTTTT. Amino acid sequence: CASSLVGGGELFF. The chain joins TRBV5-4 to TRBJ2-2, with D tentatively TRBD2 (6 bases). Germline values: CDR1 SGHNT, CDR2 YYREEE (reference sequence). CDR3 length equals 13 residues. The germline V and J ends were trimmed by 0 bases and 7 bases, with 7 bases remaining between them.

J is TRBJ1-4 and V is TRBV29-1; D not certain. There are 13 residues in the CDR3. V was cut by 0 bases and J by 7 bases, with 9 bases left in between. CDR1 SQVTM and CDR2 ANQGSEA come from the germline V gene. CDR3 residues: CSVEEMGGEKLFF. CDR3 sequence (DNA): TGCAGCGTTGAAGAGATGGGAGGTGAAAAACTGTTTTTT.

The rearrangement joins TRBV7-9 to TRBJ1-2, with TRBD1 identical over 7 bases. V shed 5 bases and J 8 bases; nucleotides not matched to a gene: 8. Per the germline V gene, CDR1 is SEHNR and CDR2 is FQNEAQ (reference sequence). The CDR3 sequence is 13 residues long. CDR3 DNA sequence: TGTGCCAGCAGCCCTGACAGGGAGAAGGGCTACACCTTC. This sequence encodes CASSPDREKGYTF.

The chain combines TRBV19 with TRBJ1-2; D call uncertain. This CDR3 has 14 residues. Germline V gene data show CDR1 as LNHDA and CDR2 as SQIVND (reference sequence). The V end lost 4 bases, the J end lost 7 bases, and 16 bases lay between the germline ends. CDR3 in DNA: TGTGCCAGTAGTACCCCGCGGGCTGGAGGTGGCTACACCTTC. This sequence encodes CASSTPRAGGGYTF.

This chain uses TRBV7-8 with TRBJ1-5; no reliable D call. The ends were cut back, 5 bases at V and 5 bases at J, with 16 bases in the middle. The CDR3 runs 15 residues. Germline V gene sequence: CDR1 SGHVS, CDR2 FQNEAQ. The CDR3 sequence: CASSKRRISHQPQHF. The CDR3 DNA is TGTGCCAGCAGCAAGAGGAGAATAAGCCATCAGCCCCAGCATTTT.

V is TRBV7-8 and J is TRBJ1-3, with TRBD1 identical over 10 bases. From germline, CDR1 is SGHVS and CDR2 FQNEAQ. Germline trimming cut 5 bases from V and 2 bases from J; bases unmatched to any gene: 9. The CDR3 totals 17 residues. CDR3 amino acids: CASSRDIGQGAGNTIYF. The DNA for the CDR3 is TGTGCCAGCAGCCGGGACATCGGACAGGGGGCTGGAAACACCATATATTTT.

The chain employs TRBV6-5 and TRBJ2-7; D possibly corresponds to TRBD1 (6 bases). Trimming left V 0 bases short and J 5 bases short, with 11 bases between. The CDR3 contains 14 residues. The germline CDR1 and CDR2 sequences are MNHEY and SVGAGI. CDR3 amino acids: CASSYSGRGHEQYF. The CDR3 DNA is TGTGCCAGCAGTTACTCGGGCAGGGGCCACGAGCAGTACTTC.